This T cell receptor (beta chain) was recovered during a study of STAT5B mutations in CD4+ large granular lymphocyte leukemia (dated by TCRdb to about 2022). For the study in its entirety: Among the healthy controls, the CDR3 'QG' motif was associated with a particular HLA allele. The study compared the TCRbeta repertoires of patients with CD4+ T-cell large granular lymphocyte leukemia against those of healthy blood donors. Flow cytometry on FACSCanto II or FACSVerse showed that the purified fractions were more than 95% pure among lymphocytes. Study-wide findings and limitations: Each patient's main leukemic clonotypes were private, but approximately 26% of these clonotypes showed up at low frequency in the non-leukemic repertoires of other patients. Greater clonality appeared to be present in CD4-sorted patient repertoires than in healthy CD4+ repertoires, and the difference was retained after the putative leukemic clones were removed. TRBV06-family usage was enriched among the top patient clones (8/27) compared with healthy controls (2/35). Data were not HLA-matched; higher clonality in CD4+ versus CD8+ T-LGLL could reflect the relatively small sample size.

For this clone: The target of this receptor is not known. The sample holds no much larger clone one base away, and base qualities are not on file.

The immunoSEQ assay at survey resolution was applied to genomic DNA for sequencing of TCRbeta rearrangements. Turning to the authors' computational methods: In the TCR sequencing data, the lowest productive clonotype frequency that could be detected was 2.59 x 10-5. Analyses included only productive TCRbeta rearrangements, meaning complete and in-frame sequences. The clonality of each sample was calculated as Simpson clonality in the immunoSEQ Analyzer version 3.0. Clones were grouped by frequency into very rare, small, medium, large (1-20%) or hyperexpanded (>20%) categories. OLGA 1.2.3 estimated generation probabilities, VDJtools produced V-gene circos plots, VDJdb was queried for specificities, and GLIPH identified CDR3 motifs. Held by TCRdb, this immuneACCESS table contains in-frame sequences only and omits some clones. Under half of the omission traces to an unresolved V gene where checked; the cause of the rest is unknown. From that table come the V and J calls and clone size; the DNA was used to work out D and trimming. Recorded for this sample are 30,000 to 40,000 clones; approximately 85% of them occurred a single time. The ten largest clones add up to around 1.2% of the sample.

Cut back by 8 bases and 5 bases, the V and J ends lie 15 bases apart. The CDR3 goes from the cysteine to the phenylalanine over 13 residues. Only the CDR3 portion is preserved as DNA: 39 bases, with reading frame beginning at the first base. Based on the germline V gene, the CDR1 and CDR2 sequences are MNHNS and SASEGT. Buffy coats from 35 to 45 blood donors, supplied by the Finnish Red Cross blood service, were used as healthy controls. All TCR-sequenced material derived from peripheral blood: patient blood samples and healthy donor buffy coats. Ficoll-Hypaque gradient centrifugation was used to isolate peripheral blood mononuclear cells. CD4+ cells were purified magnetically from the buffy coats of healthy controls. Genomic DNA was extracted with the Gentra Puregene Cell and Tissue kit and quantified on a Qubit 2.0 fluorometer.

Here the chain combines TRBV6-1 and TRBJ2-5, with an unclear D gene assignment. Sequencing was carried out using CD4+ T cells from blood buffy coats. This receptor was obtained from a human donor in good health. The CDR3 is CASLESGRETQYF. The bases are TGTGCCAGCCTAGAGTCAGGTCGCGAGACCCAGTACTTC.